The source of this T cell receptor beta chain is a study of T cell responses to AZD1222 COVID-19 vaccine. Findings and limits, study-wide: CD4 TCRs covered the whole spike, strongest at regions 160-218 and 743-854. In a largely white British group with more females than males, clonal diversity was possibly underestimated. There were repertoire samples only from the period after the peak T cell response. Close to half of spike-specific TCRs reportedly recognize unmutated variant regions.

To note about this clone: The antigen is not known.

CDR1 is MNHEY, CDR2 SMNVEV, per germline (reference sequence). V lost 8 bases, J lost 6 bases, and 8 bases lay in between. The CDR3 has 11 residues. The assay was immunoSEQ multiplex PCR, and TCRdb's table has in-frame clones only and misses some. The sample lists fewer than 75,000 clones, less than 90% occurring once. The sequences come from peripheral blood, collected on day 0 of AZD1222 vaccination. The clonotype originates from an adult in good health. J is TRBJ1-5 and V is TRBV27; no firm D call. This chain's CDR3 is CASGSLQPQHF. CDR3 sequence (DNA): TGTGCCAGCGGCTCCCTTCAGCCCCAGCATTTT.